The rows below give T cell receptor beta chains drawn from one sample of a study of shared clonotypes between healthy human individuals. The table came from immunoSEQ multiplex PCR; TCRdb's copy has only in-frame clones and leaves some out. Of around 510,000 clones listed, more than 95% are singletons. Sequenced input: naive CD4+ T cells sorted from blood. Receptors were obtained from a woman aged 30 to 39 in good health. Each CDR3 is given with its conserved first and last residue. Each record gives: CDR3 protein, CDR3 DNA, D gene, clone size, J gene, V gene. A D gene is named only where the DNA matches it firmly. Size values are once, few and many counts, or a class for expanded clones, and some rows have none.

cdr3_aa: CASSTGTSTLEQYF
cdr3_nt: TGTGCCAGCAGTACCGGGACTAGTACTCTCGAGCAGTACTTC
d_call: TRBD2
clone_size: NA
j_call: TRBJ2-7
v_call: TRBV28

cdr3_aa: CASSLGRVNQPQHF
cdr3_nt: TGTGCCAGCAGCTTGGGGAGGGTAAATCAGCCCCAGCATTTT
d_call: NA
clone_size: NA
j_call: TRBJ1-5
v_call: TRBV5-6

cdr3_aa: CASSLPRDSATNEKLFF
cdr3_nt: TGTGCCAGCAGTTTACCTCGGGACAGCGCAACTAATGAAAAACTGTTTTTT
d_call: TRBD1
clone_size: NA
j_call: TRBJ1-4
v_call: TRBV28

cdr3_aa: CASSLWGTSRSKNIQYF
cdr3_nt: TGTGCCAGCAGTTTATGGGGGACTAGCCGGTCCAAAAACATTCAGTACTTC
d_call: TRBD2
clone_size: NA
j_call: TRBJ2-4
v_call: TRBV28

cdr3_aa: CASSVNGLAHNEQFF
cdr3_nt: TGTGCCAGCAGCGTAAACGGACTAGCCCACAATGAGCAGTTCTTC
d_call: TRBD2
clone_size: NA
j_call: TRBJ2-1
v_call: TRBV9

cdr3_aa: CASTLQGPGANVLTF
cdr3_nt: TGTGCCAGTACTCTACAGGGCCCTGGGGCCAACGTCCTGACTTTC
d_call: NA
clone_size: NA
j_call: TRBJ2-6
v_call: TRBV19

cdr3_aa: CVAGYRNTIYF
cdr3_nt: TGTGTGGCAGGGTATAGAAACACCATATATTTT
d_call: NA
clone_size: NA
j_call: TRBJ1-3
v_call: TRBV30

cdr3_aa: CASSHPTELLGDTQYF
cdr3_nt: TGTGCCAGCAGCCATCCAACAGAACTCCTGGGAGATACGCAGTATTTT
d_call: NA
clone_size: NA
j_call: TRBJ2-3
v_call: TRBV5-8

cdr3_aa: CAWNLQVGLAGDRELFF
cdr3_nt: TGTGCCTGGAACCTCCAAGTTGGGCTAGCGGGAGATAGGGAGCTGTTTTTT
d_call: TRBD2
clone_size: NA
j_call: TRBJ2-2
v_call: TRBV30

cdr3_aa: CASSLGETSSYEQYF
cdr3_nt: TGTGCCAGCTCTCTCGGGGAGACTAGCTCCTACGAGCAGTACTTC
d_call: NA
clone_size: NA
j_call: TRBJ2-7
v_call: TRBV18

cdr3_aa: CASSQGTAATNEKLFF
cdr3_nt: TGCGCCAGCAGCCAAGGGACAGCTGCAACTAATGAAAAACTGTTTTTT
d_call: NA
clone_size: NA
j_call: TRBJ1-4
v_call: TRBV4-1

cdr3_aa: CAISDGLNTEAFF
cdr3_nt: TGTGCCATCAGTGACGGACTGAACACTGAAGCTTTCTTT
d_call: NA
clone_size: NA
j_call: TRBJ1-1
v_call: TRBV10-3

cdr3_aa: CASSLSHRLLNTQYF
cdr3_nt: TGTGCCAGCAGCTTGAGTCACCGTTTATTAAATACGCAGTATTTT
d_call: NA
clone_size: NA
j_call: TRBJ2-3
v_call: TRBV5-6

cdr3_aa: CASRSLVGGYEQYF
cdr3_nt: TGTGCCAGCAGATCGCTAGTTGGGGGGTACGAGCAGTACTTC
d_call: NA
clone_size: NA
j_call: TRBJ2-7
v_call: TRBV5-6

cdr3_aa: CASSSNSGEQYF
cdr3_nt: TGTGCCAGCAGCTCAAATTCGGGGGAGCAGTACTTC
d_call: NA
clone_size: NA
j_call: TRBJ2-7
v_call: TRBV7-9

cdr3_aa: CASSVGVKRRETQYF
cdr3_nt: TGTGCCAGCAGCGTAGGTGTAAAGCGGAGAGAGACCCAGTACTTC
d_call: NA
clone_size: NA
j_call: TRBJ2-5
v_call: TRBV9

cdr3_aa: CASSLEISSRYF
cdr3_nt: TGTGCCAGCAGCTTAGAAATTAGTTCACGGTACTTC
d_call: NA
clone_size: NA
j_call: TRBJ2-7
v_call: TRBV11-2

cdr3_aa: CASSPGPPPHEQYF
cdr3_nt: TGTGCCAGCAGCCCGGGACCGCCGCCCCACGAGCAGTACTTC
d_call: NA
clone_size: NA
j_call: TRBJ2-7
v_call: TRBV28

cdr3_aa: CASSYRRVDTDTQYF
cdr3_nt: TGTGCCAGCAGTTACAGGAGGGTGGACACAGATACGCAGTATTTT
d_call: NA
clone_size: NA
j_call: TRBJ2-3
v_call: TRBV6-5

cdr3_aa: CASSLAGGTDTQYF
cdr3_nt: TGTGCCAGCAGTCTAGCGGGAGGCACAGATACGCAGTATTTT
d_call: TRBD2
clone_size: NA
j_call: TRBJ2-3
v_call: TRBV6-5

cdr3_aa: CASSYSGLAGGKDEQYF
cdr3_nt: TGTGCCAGCAGCTACTCGGGACTAGCGGGAGGAAAAGACGAGCAGTACTTC
d_call: TRBD2
clone_size: NA
j_call: TRBJ2-7
v_call: TRBV13

cdr3_aa: CSVGMVDGPQHF
cdr3_nt: TGCAGCGTTGGAATGGTAGACGGGCCCCAGCATTTT
d_call: NA
clone_size: NA
j_call: TRBJ1-5
v_call: TRBV29-1

cdr3_aa: CASSLSLRLAGYTGELFF
cdr3_nt: TGTGCCAGCAGTTTATCCCTCCGACTAGCGGGATACACCGGGGAGCTGTTTTTT
d_call: TRBD2
clone_size: NA
j_call: TRBJ2-2
v_call: TRBV27

cdr3_aa: CASRPFDRGAWGYTF
cdr3_nt: TGTGCCAGCAGACCCTTCGACAGGGGCGCATGGGGCTACACCTTC
d_call: TRBD1
clone_size: NA
j_call: TRBJ1-2
v_call: TRBV6-5

cdr3_aa: CASSSKFRLFEQYF
cdr3_nt: TGTGCCAGCAGTTCAAAGTTTCGGTTATTCGAGCAGTACTTC
d_call: NA
clone_size: once
j_call: TRBJ2-7
v_call: TRBV28

cdr3_aa: CASSPGTSDSYEQYF
cdr3_nt: TGTGCCAGCAGCCCTGGGACTAGCGACTCCTACGAGCAGTACTTC
d_call: TRBD2
clone_size: NA
j_call: TRBJ2-7
v_call: TRBV28

cdr3_aa: CASSSGTDQDTQYF
cdr3_nt: TGCGCCAGCAGTTCCGGGACAGACCAAGATACGCAGTATTTT
d_call: TRBD1
clone_size: NA
j_call: TRBJ2-3
v_call: TRBV5-1

cdr3_aa: CASSFDPGQRIYEQYF
cdr3_nt: TGCGCCAGCAGCTTTGACCCGGGACAGCGAATCTACGAGCAGTACTTC
d_call: TRBD1
clone_size: NA
j_call: TRBJ2-7
v_call: TRBV5-1

cdr3_aa: CASSLVGLTSGSVPNEQFF
cdr3_nt: TGTGCCAGCAGCTTAGTCGGGCTGACTAGCGGGAGTGTTCCCAATGAGCAGTTCTTC
d_call: TRBD2
clone_size: NA
j_call: TRBJ2-1
v_call: TRBV7-3